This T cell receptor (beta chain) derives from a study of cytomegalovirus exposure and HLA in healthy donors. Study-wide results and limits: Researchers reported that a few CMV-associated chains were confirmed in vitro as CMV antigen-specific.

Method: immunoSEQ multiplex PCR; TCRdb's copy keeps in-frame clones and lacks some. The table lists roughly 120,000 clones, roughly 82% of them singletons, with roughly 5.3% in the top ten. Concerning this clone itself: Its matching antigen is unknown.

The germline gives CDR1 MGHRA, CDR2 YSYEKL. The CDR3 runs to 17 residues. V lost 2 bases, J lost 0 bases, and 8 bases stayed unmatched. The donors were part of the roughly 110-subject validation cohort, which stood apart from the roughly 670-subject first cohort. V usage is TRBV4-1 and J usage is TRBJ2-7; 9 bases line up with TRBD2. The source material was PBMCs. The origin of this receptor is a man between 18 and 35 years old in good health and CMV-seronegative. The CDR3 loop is CASSQKDSGSHSYEQYF. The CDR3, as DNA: TGCGCCAGCAGCCAAAAGGATAGCGGGAGCCACTCCTACGAGCAGTACTTC.